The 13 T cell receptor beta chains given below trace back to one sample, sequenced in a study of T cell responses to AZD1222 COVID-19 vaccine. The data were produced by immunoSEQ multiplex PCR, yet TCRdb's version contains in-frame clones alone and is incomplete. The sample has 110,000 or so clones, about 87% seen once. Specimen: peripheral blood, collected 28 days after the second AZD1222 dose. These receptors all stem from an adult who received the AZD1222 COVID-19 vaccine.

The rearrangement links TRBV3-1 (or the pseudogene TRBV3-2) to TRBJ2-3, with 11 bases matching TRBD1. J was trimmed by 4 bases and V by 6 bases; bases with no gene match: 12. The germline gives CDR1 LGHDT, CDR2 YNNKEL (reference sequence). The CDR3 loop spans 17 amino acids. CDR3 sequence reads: CASSFHRTGGAADTQYF. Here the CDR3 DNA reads TGTGCCAGCAGTTTTCACAGGACAGGGGGCGCCGCAGATACGCAGTATTTT.

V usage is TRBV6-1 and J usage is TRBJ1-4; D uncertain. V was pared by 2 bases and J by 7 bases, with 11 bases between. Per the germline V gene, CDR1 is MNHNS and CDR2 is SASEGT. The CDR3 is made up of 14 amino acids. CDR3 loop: CASSEQMFGEKLFF. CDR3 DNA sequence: TGTGCCAGCAGTGAACAGATGTTCGGTGAAAAACTGTTTTTT.

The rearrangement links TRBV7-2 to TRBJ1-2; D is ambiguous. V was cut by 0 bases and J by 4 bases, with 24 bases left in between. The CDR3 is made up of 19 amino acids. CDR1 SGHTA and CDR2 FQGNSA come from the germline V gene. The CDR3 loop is CASSLAYFRASPTRYGYTF. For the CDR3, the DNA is TGTGCCAGCAGCTTAGCATATTTTCGGGCCAGCCCGACCCGCTATGGCTACACCTTC.

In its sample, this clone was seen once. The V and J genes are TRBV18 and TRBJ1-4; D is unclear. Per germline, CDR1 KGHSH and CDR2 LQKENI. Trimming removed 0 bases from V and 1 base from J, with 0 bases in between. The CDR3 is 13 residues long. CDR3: CASSPPTNEKLFF. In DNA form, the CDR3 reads TGTGCCAGCTCACCACCAACTAATGAAAAACTGTTTTTT.

The CDR3 DNA sequence: TGTGCCAGCAGCTTAATGGTAACGGGGGCGGTGGAGACCCAGTACTTC. This translates into CASSLMVTGAVETQYF. This chain links TRBV7-2 with TRBJ2-5; the D call may be TRBD1 or TRBD2 (6 bases each). The V end was cut by 2 bases, the J end by 5 bases, with 18 bases between. This CDR3 region has 16 residues. Germline V gives CDR1 SGHTA, CDR2 FQGNSA.

CDR3 amino acids: CASSLGGVGGYTF. CDR3 sequence (DNA): TGTGCCAGCAGTTTAGGGGGAGTGGGTGGCTACACCTTC. The rearrangement joins TRBV12-3 or TRBV12-4 to TRBJ1-2; D is ambiguous. V lost 1 base to trimming and J lost 7 bases, with 10 bases between them. This CDR3 region has 13 residues.

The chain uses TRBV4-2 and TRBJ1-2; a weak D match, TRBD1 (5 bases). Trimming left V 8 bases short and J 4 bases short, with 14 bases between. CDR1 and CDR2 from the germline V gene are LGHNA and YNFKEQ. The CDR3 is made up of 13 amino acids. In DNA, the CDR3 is TGTGCCAGCGAGCCTGGGGCGGGCTATGGCTACACCTTC. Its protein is CASEPGAGYGYTF.

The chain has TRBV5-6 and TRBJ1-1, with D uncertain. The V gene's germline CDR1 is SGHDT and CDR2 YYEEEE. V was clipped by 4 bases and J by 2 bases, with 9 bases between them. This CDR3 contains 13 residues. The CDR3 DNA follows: TGTGCCAGCAGCCCCAAGATAAACACTGAAGCTTTCTTT. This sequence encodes CASSPKINTEAFF.

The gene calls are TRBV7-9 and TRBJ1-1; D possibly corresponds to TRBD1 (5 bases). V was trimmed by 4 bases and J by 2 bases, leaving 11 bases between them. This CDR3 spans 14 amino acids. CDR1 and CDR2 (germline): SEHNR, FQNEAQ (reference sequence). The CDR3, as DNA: TGTGCCAGCAGCTATGGGGCGATTAACACTGAAGCTTTCTTT. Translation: CASSYGAINTEAFF.

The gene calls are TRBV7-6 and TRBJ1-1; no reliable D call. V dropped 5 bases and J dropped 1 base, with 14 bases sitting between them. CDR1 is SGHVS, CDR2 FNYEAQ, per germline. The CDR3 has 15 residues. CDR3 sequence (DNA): TGTGCCAGCAGCCCCCAGGTGACGACGAACACTGAAGCTTTCTTT. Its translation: CASSPQVTTNTEAFF.

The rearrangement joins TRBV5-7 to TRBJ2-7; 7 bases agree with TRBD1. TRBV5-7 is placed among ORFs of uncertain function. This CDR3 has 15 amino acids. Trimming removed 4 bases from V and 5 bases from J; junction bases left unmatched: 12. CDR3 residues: CASSQQGCRDHEQYF. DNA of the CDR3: TGTGCCAGCAGCCAACAGGGGTGTCGTGACCACGAGCAGTACTTC.

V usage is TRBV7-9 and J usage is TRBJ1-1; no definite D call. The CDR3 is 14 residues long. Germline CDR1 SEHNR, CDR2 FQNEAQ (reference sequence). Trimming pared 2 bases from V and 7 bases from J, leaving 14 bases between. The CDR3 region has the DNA TGTGCCAGCAGCTTAAGGTTTCCCGGTGGTGAAGCTTTCTTT. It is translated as CASSLRFPGGEAFF.

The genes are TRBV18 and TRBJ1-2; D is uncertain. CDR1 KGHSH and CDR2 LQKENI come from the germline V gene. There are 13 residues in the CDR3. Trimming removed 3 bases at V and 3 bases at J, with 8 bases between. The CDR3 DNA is TGTGCCAGCTCACCCGAAACAGACTATGGCTACACCTTC. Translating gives CASSPETDYGYTF. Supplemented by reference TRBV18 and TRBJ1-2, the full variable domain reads NAGVMQNPRHLVRRRGQEARLRCSPMKGHSHVYWYRQLPEEGLKFMVYLQKENIIDESGMPKERFSAEFPKEGPSILRIQQVVRGDSAAYFCASSPETDYGYTFGSGTRLTVV.